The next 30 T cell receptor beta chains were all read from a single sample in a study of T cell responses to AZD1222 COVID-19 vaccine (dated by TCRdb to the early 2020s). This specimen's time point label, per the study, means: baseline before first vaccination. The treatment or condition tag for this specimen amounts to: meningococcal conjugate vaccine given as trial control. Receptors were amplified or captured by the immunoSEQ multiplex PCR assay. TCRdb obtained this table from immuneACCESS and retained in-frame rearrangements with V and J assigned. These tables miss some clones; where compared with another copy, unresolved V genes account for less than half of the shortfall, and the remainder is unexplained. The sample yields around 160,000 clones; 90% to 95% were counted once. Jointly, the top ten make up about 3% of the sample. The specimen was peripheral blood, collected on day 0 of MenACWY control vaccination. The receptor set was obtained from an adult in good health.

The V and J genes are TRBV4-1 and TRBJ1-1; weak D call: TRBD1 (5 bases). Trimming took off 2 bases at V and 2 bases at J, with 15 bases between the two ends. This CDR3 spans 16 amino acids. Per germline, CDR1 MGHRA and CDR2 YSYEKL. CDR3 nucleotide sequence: TGCGCCAGCAGCCAACCCCAGGCGGGACCTAACACTGAAGCTTTCTTT. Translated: CASSQPQAGPNTEAFF.

For the CDR3, the DNA is TGCGCCAGCAGCTTTTTGCATAATTCACCCCTCCACTTT. Translated: CASSFLHNSPLHF. The chain joins TRBV5-1 to TRBJ1-6; D is unresolved. The CDR3 is made up of 13 amino acids. V shed 2 bases and J shed 5 bases, with 5 bases lying between them. The germline gives CDR1 SGHRS, CDR2 YFSETQ. Full variable domain (outside the CDR3, taken from reference TRBV5-1 and TRBJ1-6): KAGVTQTPRYLIKTRGQQVTLSCSPISGHRSVSWYQQTPGQGLQFLFEYFSETQRNKGNFPGRFSGRQFSNSRSEMNVSTLELGDSALYLCASSFLHNSPLHFGNGTRLTVT.

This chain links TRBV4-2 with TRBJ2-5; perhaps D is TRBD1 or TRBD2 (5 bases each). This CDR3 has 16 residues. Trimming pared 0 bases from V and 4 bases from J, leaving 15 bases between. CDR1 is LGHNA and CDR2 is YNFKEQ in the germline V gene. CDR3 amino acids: CASSQERGRGVETQYF. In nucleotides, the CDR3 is TGTGCCAGCAGCCAAGAAAGGGGTCGAGGGGTAGAGACCCAGTACTTC.

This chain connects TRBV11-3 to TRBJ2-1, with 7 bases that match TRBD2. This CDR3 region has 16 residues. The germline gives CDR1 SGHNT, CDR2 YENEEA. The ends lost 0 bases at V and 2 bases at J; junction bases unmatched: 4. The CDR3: CASSLEGGRTYNEQFF. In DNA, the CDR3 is TGTGCCAGCAGCTTAGAGGGGGGGAGGACCTACAATGAGCAGTTCTTC. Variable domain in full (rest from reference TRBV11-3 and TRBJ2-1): EAGVVQSPRYKIIEKKQPVAFWCNPISGHNTLYWYLQNLGQGPELLIRYENEEAVDDSQLPKDRFSAERLKGVDSTLKIQPAELGDSAVYLCASSLEGGRTYNEQFFGPGTRLTVL.

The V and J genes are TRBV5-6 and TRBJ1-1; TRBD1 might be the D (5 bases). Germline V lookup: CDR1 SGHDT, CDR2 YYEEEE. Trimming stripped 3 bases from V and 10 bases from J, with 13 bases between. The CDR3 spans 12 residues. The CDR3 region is CASSSPVGGAFF. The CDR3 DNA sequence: TGTGCCAGCAGCTCCCCGGTGGGGGGAGCTTTCTTT.

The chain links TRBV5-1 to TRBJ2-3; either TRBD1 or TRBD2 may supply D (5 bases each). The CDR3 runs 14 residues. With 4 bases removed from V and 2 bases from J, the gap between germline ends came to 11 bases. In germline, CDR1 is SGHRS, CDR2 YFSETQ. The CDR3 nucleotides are TGCGCCAGCAGCATGGGGGAGTACACAGATACGCAGTATTTT. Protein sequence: CASSMGEYTDTQYF.

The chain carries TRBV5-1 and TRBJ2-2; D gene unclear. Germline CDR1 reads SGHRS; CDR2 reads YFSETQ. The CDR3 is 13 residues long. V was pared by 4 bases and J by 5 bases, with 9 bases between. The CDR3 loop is CASSPTRTGELFF. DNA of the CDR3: TGCGCCAGCAGCCCGACACGGACCGGGGAGCTGTTTTTT. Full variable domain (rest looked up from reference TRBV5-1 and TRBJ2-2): KAGVTQTPRYLIKTRGQQVTLSCSPISGHRSVSWYQQTPGQGLQFLFEYFSETQRNKGNFPGRFSGRQFSNSRSEMNVSTLELGDSALYLCASSPTRTGELFFGEGSRLTVL.

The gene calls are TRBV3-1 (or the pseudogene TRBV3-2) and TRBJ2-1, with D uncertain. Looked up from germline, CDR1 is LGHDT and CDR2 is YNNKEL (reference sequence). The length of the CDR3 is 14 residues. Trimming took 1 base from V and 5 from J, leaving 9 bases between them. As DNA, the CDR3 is TGTGCCAGCAGCCAAGTAATGGTGGACAATGAGCAGTTCTTC. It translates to CASSQVMVDNEQFF.

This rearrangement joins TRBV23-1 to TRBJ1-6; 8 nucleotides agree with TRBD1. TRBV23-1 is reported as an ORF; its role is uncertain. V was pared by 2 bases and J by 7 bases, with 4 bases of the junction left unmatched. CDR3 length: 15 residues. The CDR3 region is CASSQGQGYNSPLHF. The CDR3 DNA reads TGCGCCAGCAGTCAAGGACAGGGTTACAATTCACCCCTCCACTTT.

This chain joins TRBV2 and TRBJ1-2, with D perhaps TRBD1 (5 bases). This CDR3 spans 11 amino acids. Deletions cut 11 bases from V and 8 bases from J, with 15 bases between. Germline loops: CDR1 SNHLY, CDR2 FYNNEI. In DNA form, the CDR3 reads TGTGCCGCGCCGGATGGGGGAGGCTACACCTTC. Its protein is CAAPDGGGYTF.

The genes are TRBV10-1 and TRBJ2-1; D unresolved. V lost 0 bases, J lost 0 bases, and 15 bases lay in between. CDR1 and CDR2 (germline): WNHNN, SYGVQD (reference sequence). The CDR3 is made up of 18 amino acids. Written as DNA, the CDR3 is TGCGCCAGCAGTGAGTCAATAGTAGGACGGAGCTCCTACAATGAGCAGTTCTTC. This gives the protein CASSESIVGRSSYNEQFF.

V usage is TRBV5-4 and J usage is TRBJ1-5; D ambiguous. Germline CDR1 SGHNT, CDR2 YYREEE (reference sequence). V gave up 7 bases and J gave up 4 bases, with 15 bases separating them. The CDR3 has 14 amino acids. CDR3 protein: CASSDGVGNQPQHF. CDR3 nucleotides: TGTGCCAGCTCGGATGGGGTAGGAAATCAGCCCCAGCATTTT. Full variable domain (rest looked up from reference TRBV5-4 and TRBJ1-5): ETGVTQSPTHLIKTRGQQVTLRCSSQSGHNTVSWYQQALGQGPQFIFQYYREEENGRGNFPPRFSGLQFPNYSSELNVNALELDDSALYLCASSDGVGNQPQHFGDGTRLSIL.

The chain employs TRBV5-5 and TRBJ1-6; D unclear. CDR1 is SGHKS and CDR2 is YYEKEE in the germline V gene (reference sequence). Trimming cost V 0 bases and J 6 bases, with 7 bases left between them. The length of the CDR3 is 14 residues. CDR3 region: CASSLESLNSPLHF. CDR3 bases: TGTGCCAGCAGCTTGGAGTCTCTTAATTCACCCCTCCACTTT. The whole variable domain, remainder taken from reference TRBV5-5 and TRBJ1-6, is DAGVTQSPTHLIKTRGQQVTLRCSPISGHKSVSWYQQVLGQGPQFIFQYYEKEERGRGNFPDRFSARQFPNYSSELNVNALLLGDSALYLCASSLESLNSPLHFGNGTRLTVT.

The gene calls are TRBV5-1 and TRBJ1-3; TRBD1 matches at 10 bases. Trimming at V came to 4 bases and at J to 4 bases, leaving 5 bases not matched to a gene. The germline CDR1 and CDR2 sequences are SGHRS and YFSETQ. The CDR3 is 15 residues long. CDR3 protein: CASSPTGGMGNTIYF. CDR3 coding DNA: TGCGCCAGCAGCCCGACAGGGGGCATGGGAAACACCATATATTTT.

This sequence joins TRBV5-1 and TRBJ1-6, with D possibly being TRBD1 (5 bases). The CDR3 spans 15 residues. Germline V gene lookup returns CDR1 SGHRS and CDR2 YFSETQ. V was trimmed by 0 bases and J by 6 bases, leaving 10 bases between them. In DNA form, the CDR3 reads TGCGCCAGCAGCTTGGCCGGGCAGGGTAATTCACCCCTCCACTTT. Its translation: CASSLAGQGNSPLHF. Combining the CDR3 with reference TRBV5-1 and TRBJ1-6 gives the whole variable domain KAGVTQTPRYLIKTRGQQVTLSCSPISGHRSVSWYQQTPGQGLQFLFEYFSETQRNKGNFPGRFSGRQFSNSRSEMNVSTLELGDSALYLCASSLAGQGNSPLHFGNGTRLTVT.

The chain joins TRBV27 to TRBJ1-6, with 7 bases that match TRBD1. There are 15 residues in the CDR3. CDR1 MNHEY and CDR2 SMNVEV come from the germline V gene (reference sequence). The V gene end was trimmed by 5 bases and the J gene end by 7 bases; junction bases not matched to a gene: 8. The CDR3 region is CASSPLGGGNSPLHF. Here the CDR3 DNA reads TGTGCCAGCAGTCCATTAGGGGGCGGGAATTCACCCCTCCACTTT.

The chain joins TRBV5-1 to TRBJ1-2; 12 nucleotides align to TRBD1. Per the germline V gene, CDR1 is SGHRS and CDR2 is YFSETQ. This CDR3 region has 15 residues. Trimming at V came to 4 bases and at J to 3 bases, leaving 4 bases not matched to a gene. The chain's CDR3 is CASSRDRGQDYGYTF. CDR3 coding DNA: TGCGCCAGCAGCCGGGACAGGGGGCAGGACTATGGCTACACCTTC. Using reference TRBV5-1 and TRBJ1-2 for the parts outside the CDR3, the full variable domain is KAGVTQTPRYLIKTRGQQVTLSCSPISGHRSVSWYQQTPGQGLQFLFEYFSETQRNKGNFPGRFSGRQFSNSRSEMNVSTLELGDSALYLCASSRDRGQDYGYTFGSGTRLTVV.

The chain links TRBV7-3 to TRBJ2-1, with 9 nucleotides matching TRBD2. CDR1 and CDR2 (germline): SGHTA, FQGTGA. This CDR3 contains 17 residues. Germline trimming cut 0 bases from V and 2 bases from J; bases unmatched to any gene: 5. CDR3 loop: CASSLTPGTSPYNEQFF. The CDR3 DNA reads TGTGCCAGCAGCTTAACCCCCGGGACTAGCCCCTACAATGAGCAGTTCTTC.

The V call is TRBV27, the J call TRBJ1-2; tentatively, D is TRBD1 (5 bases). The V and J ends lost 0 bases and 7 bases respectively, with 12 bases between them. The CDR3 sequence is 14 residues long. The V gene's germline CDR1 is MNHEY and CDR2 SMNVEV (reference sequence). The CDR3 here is CASSLSPRVGGYTF. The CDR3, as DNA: TGTGCCAGCAGTTTATCGCCCAGGGTCGGTGGCTACACCTTC.

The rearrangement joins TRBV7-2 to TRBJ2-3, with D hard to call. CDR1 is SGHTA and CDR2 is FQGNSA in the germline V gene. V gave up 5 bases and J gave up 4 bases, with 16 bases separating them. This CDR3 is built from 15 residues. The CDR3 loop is CASSVLQPPPDTQYF. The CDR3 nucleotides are TGTGCCAGCAGCGTTCTACAACCTCCCCCAGATACGCAGTATTTT.

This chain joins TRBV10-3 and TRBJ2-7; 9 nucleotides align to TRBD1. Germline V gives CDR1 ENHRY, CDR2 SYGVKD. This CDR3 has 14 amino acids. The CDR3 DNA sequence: TGTGAGAGACCCCGGACAGGGGCCCCCTACGAGCAGTACTTC. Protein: CERPRTGAPYEQYF.

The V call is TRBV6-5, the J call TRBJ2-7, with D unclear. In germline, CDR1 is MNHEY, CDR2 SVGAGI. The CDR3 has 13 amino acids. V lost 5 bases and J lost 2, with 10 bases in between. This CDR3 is CASSTGPAYEQYF. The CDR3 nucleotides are TGTGCCAGCAGTACCGGGCCAGCCTACGAGCAGTACTTC.

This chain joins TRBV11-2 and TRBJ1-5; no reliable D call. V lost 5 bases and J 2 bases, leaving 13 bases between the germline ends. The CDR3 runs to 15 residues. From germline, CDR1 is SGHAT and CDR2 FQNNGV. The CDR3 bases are TGTGCCAGCAGCATTGGGTATACCGGCAATCAGCCCCAGCATTTT. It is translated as CASSIGYTGNQPQHF.

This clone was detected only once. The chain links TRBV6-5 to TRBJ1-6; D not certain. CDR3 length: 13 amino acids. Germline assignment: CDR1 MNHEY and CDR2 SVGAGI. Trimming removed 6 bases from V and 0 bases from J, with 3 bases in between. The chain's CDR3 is CASRVSYNSPLHF. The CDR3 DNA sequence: TGTGCCAGCAGGGTCTCCTATAATTCACCCCTCCACTTT.

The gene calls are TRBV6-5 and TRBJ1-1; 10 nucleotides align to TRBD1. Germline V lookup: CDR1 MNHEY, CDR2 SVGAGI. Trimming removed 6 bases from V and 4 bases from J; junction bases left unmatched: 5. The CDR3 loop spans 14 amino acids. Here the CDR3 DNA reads TGTGCCAGCAGGAGACAGGGGGCCAGCACTGAAGCTTTCTTT. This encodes CASRRQGASTEAFF.

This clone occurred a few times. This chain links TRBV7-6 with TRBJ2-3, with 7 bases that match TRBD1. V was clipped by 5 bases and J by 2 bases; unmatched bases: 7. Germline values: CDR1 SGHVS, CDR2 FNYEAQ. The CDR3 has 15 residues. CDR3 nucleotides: TGTGCCAGCAGCGCGACAGGGACCCTCACAGATACGCAGTATTTT. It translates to CASSATGTLTDTQYF.

In nucleotides, the CDR3 is TGTGCCAGCAACCCGACAGGGTTTGGAAACACCATATATTTT. This encodes CASNPTGFGNTIYF. This chain uses TRBV2 with TRBJ1-3; TRBD1 matches at 7 bases. Looked up from germline, CDR1 is SNHLY and CDR2 is FYNNEI. The CDR3 extends over 14 amino acids. J lost 3 bases, V lost 7 bases, and 6 bases had no gene match.

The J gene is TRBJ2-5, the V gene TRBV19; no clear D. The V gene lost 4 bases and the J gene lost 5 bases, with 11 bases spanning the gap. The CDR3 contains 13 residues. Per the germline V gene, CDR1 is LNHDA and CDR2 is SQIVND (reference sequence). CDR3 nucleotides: TGTGCCAGTAGTACCCCTCTCGGGGAGACCCAGTACTTC. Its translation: CASSTPLGETQYF.

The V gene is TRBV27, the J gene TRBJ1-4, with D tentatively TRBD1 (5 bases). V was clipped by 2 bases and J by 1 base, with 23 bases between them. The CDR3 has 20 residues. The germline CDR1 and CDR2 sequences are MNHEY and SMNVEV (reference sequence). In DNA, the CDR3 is TGTGCCAGCAGTTTACCGCCCGGGGGTCAAACCGTAGGAACTAATGAAAAACTGTTTTTT. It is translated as CASSLPPGGQTVGTNEKLFF.

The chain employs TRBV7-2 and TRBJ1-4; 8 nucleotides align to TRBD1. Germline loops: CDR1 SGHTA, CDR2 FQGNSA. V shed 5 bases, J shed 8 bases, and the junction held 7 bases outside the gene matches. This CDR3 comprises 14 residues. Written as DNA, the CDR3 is TGTGCCAGCAGCGCTGACAGGGGAGGGGAAAAACTGTTTTTT. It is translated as CASSADRGGEKLFF. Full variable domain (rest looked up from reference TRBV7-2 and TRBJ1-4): GAGVSQSPSNKVTEKGKDVELRCDPISGHTALYWYRQSLGQGLEFLIYFQGNSAPDKSGLPSDRFSAERTGGSVSTLTIQRTQQEDSAVYLCASSADRGGEKLFFGSGTQLSVL.